Shown below are 27 T cell receptor beta chains from a single sample sequenced in a study of blood T cell repertoires in COVID-19. The table came from immunoSEQ multiplex PCR; TCRdb's copy has only in-frame clones and leaves some out. The sample carries around 270,000 clones, around 83% recorded once. The sample taken for sequencing was peripheral blood. The origin of the receptors is a woman aged 40 to 50 who had recovered from COVID-19.

This rearrangement joins TRBV4-1 to TRBJ2-5; a weak D match, TRBD2 (5 bases). The CDR3 length is 14 residues. Germline CDR1 is MGHRA and CDR2 is YSYEKL. V lost 3 bases and J 4 bases, leaving 12 bases between the germline ends. CDR3 region: CASSHTQAGETQYF. In DNA, the CDR3 is TGCGCCAGCAGCCACACGCAGGCGGGAGAGACCCAGTACTTC.

This sequence joins TRBV29-1 and TRBJ1-3, with D unclear. Germline lookup yields CDR1 SQVTM and CDR2 ANQGSEA. V lost 1 base and J lost 2, with 6 bases in between. The CDR3 contains 13 residues. The CDR3 sequence: CSVEAGTGNTIYF. The CDR3 nucleotides read TGCAGCGTTGAAGCCGGTACTGGAAACACCATATATTTT.

The CDR3: CASIRGAYTEAFF. The CDR3 DNA follows: TGTGCCAGCATTCGGGGGGCCTACACTGAAGCTTTCTTT. The rearrangement joins TRBV6-5 to TRBJ1-1, with D tentatively TRBD1 (6 bases). The V gene lost 7 bases and the J gene lost 3 bases, with 12 bases spanning the gap. CDR1 is MNHEY and CDR2 is SVGAGI in the germline V gene. The CDR3 is 13 amino acids.

V usage is TRBV9 and J usage is TRBJ2-2, with TRBD2 matching 9 bases. After removal of 4 bases from V and 0 bases from J, the junction contained 1 base not matched to a gene. Germline-derived CDR1 and CDR2 are SGDLS and YYNGEE. The CDR3 covers 15 residues. The CDR3 coding sequence is TGTGCCAGCAGCCCTAGCGGGGCGAACACCGGGGAGCTGTTTTTT. This encodes CASSPSGANTGELFF.

The gene calls are TRBV9 and TRBJ2-3; 10 bases align to TRBD2. V gave up 3 bases and J gave up 0 bases; unmatched junction bases: 1. Germline V gene lookup returns CDR1 SGDLS and CDR2 YYNGEE. The CDR3 is 15 amino acids. CDR3 sequence: CASSASGGSTDTQYF. CDR3 in DNA: TGTGCCAGCAGCGCTAGCGGGGGCAGCACAGATACGCAGTATTTT.

The J gene is TRBJ2-1, the V gene TRBV20-1, with 8 bases matching TRBD2. V dropped 3 bases and J dropped 10; count of bases not matched to a gene: 8. The CDR3 sequence is 13 residues long. Germline values: CDR1 DFQATT, CDR2 SNEGSKA (reference sequence). CDR3 coding DNA: TGCAGTGCTAGTCCCGGGGGGGGCCGAGAGCAGTTCTTC. Its protein product is CSASPGGGREQFF.

CDR3 sequence (DNA): TGTGCCAGCAGCCCTCAGGGGATCTATGGCTACACCTTC. Translation gives CASSPQGIYGYTF. The V call is TRBV12-3 or TRBV12-4, the J call TRBJ1-2, with D possibly being TRBD1 (6 bases). The CDR3 spans 13 residues. V lost 6 bases, J lost 4 bases, and 12 bases lay in between.

Only a few counts were recorded for this clone. The CDR3 loop is CATSALPRTGTDGELFF. CDR3 nucleotides: TGTGCCACCAGTGCTCTTCCCAGAACAGGAACGGACGGGGAGCTGTTTTTT. This chain links TRBV24-1 with TRBJ2-2; D is perhaps TRBD1 (5 bases). From germline, CDR1 is KGHDR and CDR2 SFDVKD. The CDR3 runs to 17 residues. V lost 5 bases and J lost 7, with 22 bases in between.

This clone was seen just once. The gene calls are TRBV7-3 and TRBJ2-3; 8 nucleotides line up with TRBD2. The CDR3 is made up of 16 amino acids. After removal of 5 bases from V and 6 bases from J, the junction contained 13 bases not matched to a gene. CDR1 SGHTA and CDR2 FQGTGA come from the germline V gene. DNA of the CDR3: TGTGCCAGCAGCCCCCAGGGTAGCGGGGTGGGGGATACGCAGTATTTT. Its protein product is CASSPQGSGVGDTQYF.

V gene TRBV4-1 combines with J gene TRBJ1-5; D gene unclear. The V and J ends lost 0 bases and 7 bases respectively, with 10 bases between them. The CDR3 is 14 amino acids. Per germline, CDR1 MGHRA and CDR2 YSYEKL. The CDR3 region has the DNA TGCGCCAGCAGCCAAGACACCCCGAGGCAGCCCCAGCATTTT. This translates into CASSQDTPRQPQHF.

This chain connects TRBV28 to TRBJ2-5; a weak D match, TRBD2 (5 bases). CDR3 length: 14 amino acids. V was cut by 3 bases and J by 2 bases, with 10 bases left in between. CDR1 and CDR2 from the germline V gene are MDHEN and SYDVKM. CDR3 loop: CASSFRGNQETQYF. The CDR3 bases are TGTGCCAGCAGTTTCCGGGGTAATCAAGAGACCCAGTACTTC.

This chain's CDR3 is CASSSRGRVNYGYTF. CDR3 coding DNA: TGTGCCAGCAGCTCGCGGGGCAGAGTTAACTATGGCTACACCTTC. The chain combines TRBV5-6 with TRBJ1-2; D is possibly TRBD1 (5 bases). This CDR3 has 15 residues. The germline CDR1 and CDR2 sequences are SGHDT and YYEEEE. Trimming pared 3 bases from V and 1 base from J, leaving 13 bases between.

This chain uses TRBV7-9 with TRBJ2-1; TRBD2 aligns across 7 bases. Germline V gene sequence: CDR1 SEHNR, CDR2 FQNEAQ (reference sequence). J lost 1 base, V lost 9 bases, and 6 bases had no gene match. The CDR3 contains 14 residues. The CDR3 protein is CASNRGGSYNEQFF. CDR3 nucleotide sequence: TGTGCCAGTAATCGCGGGGGATCCTACAATGAGCAGTTCTTC.

This clone was detected only once. The rearrangement links TRBV10-3 to TRBJ2-3, with TRBD1 matching 10 bases. Germline V gene sequence: CDR1 ENHRY, CDR2 SYGVKD. The CDR3 is 14 amino acids. The V and J ends lost 9 bases and 4 bases, in that order; junction bases with no gene match: 7. CDR3 bases: TGTGCCATAGGAGGACAGGGGGTACCAGATACGCAGTATTTT. Encoded protein: CAIGGQGVPDTQYF.

This clone showed up just once. The chain combines TRBV9 with TRBJ1-5; D not resolved. The CDR3 runs to 14 residues. From germline, CDR1 is SGDLS and CDR2 YYNGEE. Trimming took 3 bases from V and 3 from J, leaving 10 bases between them. The CDR3 nucleotides are TGTGCCAGCAGCGCCGGCGGGAACAATCAGCCCCAGCATTTT. Amino acids: CASSAGGNNQPQHF. The whole variable domain, remainder taken from reference TRBV9 and TRBJ1-5, is DSGVTQTPKHLITATGQRVTLRCSPRSGDLSVYWYQQSLDQGLQFLIQYYNGEERAKGNILERFSAQQFPDLHSELNLSSLELGDSALYFCASSAGGNNQPQHFGDGTRLSIL.

The rearrangement links TRBV24-1 to TRBJ2-1; 13 bases agree with TRBD2. Germline V lookup: CDR1 KGHDR, CDR2 SFDVKD. V lost 4 bases to trimming and J lost 6 bases; unmatched junction nucleotides: 8. The CDR3 loop spans 17 amino acids. The CDR3 nucleotides read TGTGCCACCAGTGACCGATCGACTAGCGGGGGGTTCAATGAGCAGTTCTTC. Its protein is CATSDRSTSGGFNEQFF.

The CDR3 DNA reads TGCGCCAGCAGCCAAGAGGGGAGCAGGGGAAACACTGAAGCTTTCTTT. Its translation is CASSQEGSRGNTEAFF. The rearrangement uses TRBV4-1 and TRBJ1-1, with a weak D call TRBD1 (6 bases). From germline, CDR1 is MGHRA and CDR2 YSYEKL. The V end was cut by 0 bases, the J end by 2 bases, with 13 bases between. The CDR3 runs 16 residues.

The chain carries TRBV3-1 (or the pseudogene TRBV3-2) and TRBJ2-7, with D tentatively TRBD1 (5 bases). This CDR3 has 13 residues. With 1 base removed from V and 3 bases from J, the gap between germline ends came to 7 bases. Per the germline V gene, CDR1 is LGHDT and CDR2 is YNNKEL (reference sequence). The CDR3: CASSQVTGYEQYF. CDR3 bases: TGTGCCAGCAGCCAAGTCACAGGCTACGAGCAGTACTTC.

This clone appeared a few times. The chain combines TRBV6-1 with TRBJ2-2, with D maybe TRBD2 (6 bases). The CDR3 loop spans 15 amino acids. Germline V gene lookup returns CDR1 MNHNS and CDR2 SASEGT. Trimming pared 2 bases from V and 6 bases from J, leaving 13 bases between. The CDR3 is CASSEYSGVSGELFF. The CDR3, as DNA: TGTGCCAGCAGTGAATATAGCGGAGTGTCCGGGGAGCTGTTTTTT.

In this sample, this clone turned up a few times. The chain couples TRBV5-4 to TRBJ1-1, with TRBD1 as a possible D gene (5 bases). V was cut by 5 bases and J by 4 bases, with 15 bases left in between. Germline V CDR1 and CDR2: SGHNT, YYREEE (reference sequence). This CDR3 is 14 amino acids long. DNA for the CDR3: TGTGCCAGCAGGGGAGGGGTATTAGGCACTGAAGCTTTCTTT. This gives the protein CASRGGVLGTEAFF.

The gene calls are TRBV6-5 and TRBJ1-1; TRBD1 agrees at 9 bases. The CDR3 sequence is 15 residues long. V dropped 2 bases and J dropped 11; count of bases not matched to a gene: 12. Looked up from germline, CDR1 is MNHEY and CDR2 is SVGAGI. The CDR3 sequence: CASSYEGTGRRRAFF. The CDR3 DNA follows: TGTGCCAGCAGTTACGAAGGGACAGGGAGGCGTCGGGCTTTCTTT.

The chain links TRBV7-9 to TRBJ2-2; 10 bases align to TRBD1. Germline CDR1 reads SEHNR; CDR2 reads FQNEAQ (reference sequence). Trimming cost V 5 bases and J 3 bases; bases outside gene matches: 3. This CDR3 is built from 15 residues. CDR3 bases: TGTGCCAGCAGCCGGGACAGGGGTGACACCGGGGAGCTGTTTTTT. It specifies CASSRDRGDTGELFF.

The chain employs TRBV12-3 or TRBV12-4 and TRBJ2-4; possible D gene TRBD1, 6 bases. CDR3 size: 13 residues. The V gene lost 6 bases and the J gene lost 8 bases, with 14 bases spanning the gap. Here the CDR3 DNA reads TGTGCCAGCAGAACCACAGGGACGGACATTCAGTACTTC. This translates into CASRTTGTDIQYF.

The chain employs TRBV28 and TRBJ2-7; 7 bases fit TRBD1. Germline V gene sequence: CDR1 MDHEN, CDR2 SYDVKM. This CDR3 contains 15 residues. The V segment lost 7 bases and the J segment 2 bases; nucleotides outside the gene matches: 11. CDR3 residues: CASTPLGQATYEQYF. The CDR3 DNA sequence: TGTGCCAGCACCCCCCTCGGACAGGCGACCTACGAGCAGTACTTC.

The rearrangement uses TRBV18 and TRBJ1-3; a weak D match, TRBD1 (6 bases). There are 16 residues in the CDR3. The germline V and J ends were trimmed by 3 bases and 1 base, with 13 bases remaining between them. Germline V lookup: CDR1 KGHSH, CDR2 LQKENI. Here the CDR3 DNA reads TGTGCCAGCTCACCCCCTCGGACAGATTCTGGAAACACCATATATTTT. Amino acids: CASSPPRTDSGNTIYF.

The chain couples TRBV4-1 to TRBJ1-6; TRBD1 is a possible D gene (5 bases). V lost 0 bases, J lost 7 bases, and 16 bases lay in between. CDR3 length: 17 residues. CDR1 and CDR2 (germline): MGHRA, YSYEKL. CDR3 in DNA: TGCGCCAGCAGCCAAGAGGTCGGAGGGGCAGCCAATTCACCCCTCCACTTT. Translating it yields CASSQEVGGAANSPLHF.

The V call is TRBV24-1, the J call TRBJ2-1, with 11 positions matching TRBD2. The germline gives CDR1 KGHDR, CDR2 SFDVKD. The CDR3 is 18 amino acids. V shed 9 bases, J shed 5 bases, and the junction held 17 bases outside the gene matches. The CDR3 DNA reads as TGTGCCACCGGGGGGCTAGCGGGGGGCCTTGGAGGAGACAATGAGCAGTTCTTC. Its translation: CATGGLAGGLGGDNEQFF.